Included here is one TCR beta chain sequence, with context. This CDR3 region has 17 residues. CDR1 is PRHDT and CDR2 is FYEKMQ in the germline V gene (reference sequence). V was clipped by 3 bases and J by 8 bases; unmatched bases: 18. TCRdb keeps only in-frame clones here, not all; method: immunoSEQ multiplex PCR. This sample has over 15,000 clones; 91% occur once, and the top ten carry around 7.2%. The source of the sample is a study of blood T cell repertoires in COVID-19. What was sequenced was peripheral blood. The gene calls are TRBV13 and TRBJ1-2, with TRBD1 matching 7 bases. This receptor was taken from a human donor in a cohort sampled during active COVID-19. The CDR3 spells CASSFLSISGTEEGYTF. The CDR3 DNA sequence: TGTGCCAGCAGCTTCCTCTCTATCTCCGGGACAGAGGAGGGCTACACCTTC.